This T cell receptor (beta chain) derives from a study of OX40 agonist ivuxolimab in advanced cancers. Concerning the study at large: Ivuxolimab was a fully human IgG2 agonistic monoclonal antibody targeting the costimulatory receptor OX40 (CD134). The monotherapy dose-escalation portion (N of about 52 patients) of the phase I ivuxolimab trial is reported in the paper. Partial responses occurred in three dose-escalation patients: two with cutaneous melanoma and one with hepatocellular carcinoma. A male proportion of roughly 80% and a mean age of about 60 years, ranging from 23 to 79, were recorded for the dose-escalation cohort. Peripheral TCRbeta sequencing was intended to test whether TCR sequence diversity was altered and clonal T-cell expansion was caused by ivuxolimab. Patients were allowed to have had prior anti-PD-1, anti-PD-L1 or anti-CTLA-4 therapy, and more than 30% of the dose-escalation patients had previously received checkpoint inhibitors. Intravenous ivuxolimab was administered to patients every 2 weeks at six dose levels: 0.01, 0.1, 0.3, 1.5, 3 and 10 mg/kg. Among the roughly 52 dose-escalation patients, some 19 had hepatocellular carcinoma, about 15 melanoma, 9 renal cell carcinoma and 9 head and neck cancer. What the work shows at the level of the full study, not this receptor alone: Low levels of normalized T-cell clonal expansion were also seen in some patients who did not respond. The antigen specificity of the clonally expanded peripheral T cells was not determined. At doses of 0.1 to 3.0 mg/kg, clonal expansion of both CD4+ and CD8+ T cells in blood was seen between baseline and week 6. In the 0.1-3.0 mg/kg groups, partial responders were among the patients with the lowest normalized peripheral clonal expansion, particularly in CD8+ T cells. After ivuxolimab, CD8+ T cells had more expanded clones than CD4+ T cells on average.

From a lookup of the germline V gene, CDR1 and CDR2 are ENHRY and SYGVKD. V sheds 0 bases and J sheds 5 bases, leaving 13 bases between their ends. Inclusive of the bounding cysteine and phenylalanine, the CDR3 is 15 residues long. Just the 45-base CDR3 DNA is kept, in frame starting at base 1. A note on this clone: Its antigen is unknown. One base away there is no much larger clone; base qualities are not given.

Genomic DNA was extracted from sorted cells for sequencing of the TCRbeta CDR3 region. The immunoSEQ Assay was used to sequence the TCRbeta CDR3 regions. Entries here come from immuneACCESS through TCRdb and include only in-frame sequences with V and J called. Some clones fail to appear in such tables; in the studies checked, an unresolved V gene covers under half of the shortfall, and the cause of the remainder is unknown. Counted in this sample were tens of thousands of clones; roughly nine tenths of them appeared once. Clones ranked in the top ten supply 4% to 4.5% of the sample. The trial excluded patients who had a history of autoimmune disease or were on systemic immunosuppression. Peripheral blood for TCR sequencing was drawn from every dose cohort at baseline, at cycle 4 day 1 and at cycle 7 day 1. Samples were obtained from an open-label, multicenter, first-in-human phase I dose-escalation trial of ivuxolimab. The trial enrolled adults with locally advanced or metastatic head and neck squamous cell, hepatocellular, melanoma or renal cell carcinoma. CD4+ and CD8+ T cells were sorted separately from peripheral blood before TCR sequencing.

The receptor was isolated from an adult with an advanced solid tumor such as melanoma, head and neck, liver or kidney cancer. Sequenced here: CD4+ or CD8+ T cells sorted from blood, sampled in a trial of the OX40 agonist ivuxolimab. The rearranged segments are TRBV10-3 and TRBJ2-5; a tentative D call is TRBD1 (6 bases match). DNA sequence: TGTGCCATCAGTGAGTCAGGGGGTTCGGTCGAGACCCAGTACTTC. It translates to CAISESGGSVETQYF.